Following are 17 T cell receptor beta chains from one sample sequenced in a study of shared clonotypes between healthy human individuals. Cells designated naive CD8 were CD45RO-negative and were positively selected for CCR7, with terminally differentiated effector memory CD45RA+ cells excluded. Repertoires were generated with immunoSEQ multiplex PCR, while TCRdb's copy carries only in-frame clones and drops some. The sample contains approximately 1.9 million clones, around 95% of which appear only once. Source material: naive CD8+ T cells from PBMCs. Source of these receptors: a man younger than 35 in good health. Some clones in this sample may be carry-over from other donors' samples.

The rearrangement joins TRBV27 to TRBJ2-7, with a tentative D call TRBD1 (5 bases). Germline V gene sequence: CDR1 MNHEY, CDR2 SMNVEV (reference sequence). The CDR3 length is 14 residues. The germline V and J ends were trimmed by 4 bases and 2 bases, with 12 bases remaining between them. For the CDR3, the DNA is TGTGCCAGCAGTTGGGGCGGAGCCACCTACGAGCAGTACTTC. Encoded protein: CASSWGGATYEQYF.

This clone appeared a single time. The V and J genes are TRBV4-3 and TRBJ2-7; 7 bases map to TRBD2. V dropped 0 bases and J dropped 2; count of bases not matched to a gene: 4. CDR1 is LGHNA, CDR2 YSLEER, per germline. The CDR3 loop spans 15 amino acids. For the CDR3, the DNA is TGCGCCAGCAGCCAAGAGGGCCGGGGGGCCTACGAGCAGTACTTC. It specifies CASSQEGRGAYEQYF.

The chain uses TRBV7-9 and TRBJ2-7, with D unclear. Trimming stripped 4 bases from V and 6 bases from J, with 10 bases between. Germline V gene sequence: CDR1 SEHNR, CDR2 FQNEAQ (reference sequence). CDR3 length equals 12 residues. CDR3 bases: TGTGCCAGCAGCTCCGGGTCGGCCGAGCAGTACTTC. Its protein product is CASSSGSAEQYF.

The DNA for the CDR3 is TGTGCCAGCAGTTTAAGACAGGGGTCAAACAATGAGCAGTTCTTC. Protein product: CASSLRQGSNNEQFF. The chain uses TRBV27 and TRBJ2-1; 8 nucleotides align to TRBD1. The germline CDR1 and CDR2 sequences are MNHEY and SMNVEV (reference sequence). J gave up 5 bases and V 2 bases, and 5 bases lay outside the gene matches. The CDR3 loop spans 15 amino acids.

CDR3 amino acids: CASSTRRTGVYNEQFF. In DNA form, the CDR3 reads TGTGCCAGCAGCACCCGGAGGACAGGGGTCTACAATGAGCAGTTCTTC. V and J are TRBV28 and TRBJ2-1, with 9 positions matching TRBD1. CDR3 length: 16 residues. From germline, CDR1 is MDHEN and CDR2 SYDVKM. V shed 6 bases, J shed 3 bases, and the junction held 9 bases outside the gene matches.

This sequence joins TRBV11-3 and TRBJ2-7; the match to TRBD2 covers 11 bases. This CDR3 region has 15 residues. Trimming cost V 1 base and J 2 bases; bases outside gene matches: 1. In germline, CDR1 is SGHNT, CDR2 YENEEA. The CDR3 sequence is CASSLASGGTYEQYF. The CDR3 coding sequence is TGTGCCAGCAGCTTAGCTAGCGGGGGGACCTACGAGCAGTACTTC.

The V gene is TRBV9, the J gene TRBJ2-1; possible D gene TRBD2, 6 bases. Germline loops: CDR1 SGDLS, CDR2 YYNGEE. The V end was cut by 4 bases, the J end by 1 base, with 15 bases between. The CDR3 loop spans 16 amino acids. CDR3 region: CASSLPGLPSYNEQFF. The DNA for the CDR3 is TGTGCCAGCAGCCTGCCGGGACTCCCATCCTACAATGAGCAGTTCTTC. Looking up the rest from reference TRBV9 and TRBJ2-1 gives the full variable domain: DSGVTQTPKHLITATGQRVTLRCSPRSGDLSVYWYQQSLDQGLQFLIQYYNGEERAKGNILERFSAQQFPDLHSELNLSSLELGDSALYFCASSLPGLPSYNEQFFGPGTRLTVL.

The chain joins TRBV28 to TRBJ2-7, with D possibly being TRBD2 (6 bases). The CDR3 is 17 amino acids. Germline values: CDR1 MDHEN, CDR2 SYDVKM. Trimming pared 1 base from V and 3 bases from J, leaving 19 bases between. Here the CDR3 reads CASSLLAPGTGSYEQYF. CDR3 nucleotide sequence: TGTGCCAGCAGTTTATTGGCCCCCGGGACCGGGAGCTACGAGCAGTACTTC. The full variable domain, rest sourced from reference TRBV28 and TRBJ2-7, is DVKVTQSSRYLVKRTGEKVFLECVQDMDHENMFWYRQDPGLGLRLIYFSYDVKMKEKGDIPEGYSVSREKKERFSLILESASTNQTSMYLCASSLLAPGTGSYEQYFGPGTRLTVT.

The rearrangement uses TRBV7-2 and TRBJ1-5; D is undetermined. V lost 0 bases and J 0 bases, leaving 9 bases between the germline ends. The germline V gene has CDR1 SGHTA and CDR2 FQGNSA. The CDR3 length is 16 residues. CDR3 amino acids: CASSLAGSLSNQPQHF. The CDR3 region has the DNA TGTGCCAGCAGCTTAGCAGGGTCACTTAGCAATCAGCCCCAGCATTTT.

The chain couples TRBV28 to TRBJ2-7, with D possibly being TRBD1 (5 bases). There are 18 residues in the CDR3. Trimming pared 5 bases from V and 1 base from J, leaving 24 bases between. CDR1 and CDR2 (germline): MDHEN, SYDVKM. The CDR3 coding sequence is TGTGCCAGCAGTGGCCAAAGTTTAAAATCGACAGTATCCTACGAGCAGTACTTC. Protein sequence: CASSGQSLKSTVSYEQYF.

The gene calls are TRBV7-9 and TRBJ2-3; perhaps TRBD2 as D (6 bases). The CDR3 runs 15 residues. Germline values: CDR1 SEHNR, CDR2 FQNEAQ (reference sequence). V gave up 1 base and J gave up 4 bases, with 12 bases separating them. CDR3 sequence: CASSLGGGGADTQYF. CDR3 DNA sequence: TGTGCCAGCAGCTTAGGCGGCGGAGGGGCAGATACGCAGTATTTT.

The chain joins TRBV7-8 to TRBJ2-5; TRBD2 might be the D (6 bases). CDR1 and CDR2 (germline): SGHVS, FQNEAQ. Deletions cut 1 base from V and 5 bases from J, with 11 bases between. CDR3 length: 14 amino acids. The DNA for the CDR3 is TGTGCCAGCAGCTTAGGGCCGGGAGAGGAGACCCAGTACTTC. Its translation is CASSLGPGEETQYF.

This chain joins TRBV9 and TRBJ1-2, with D possibly being TRBD1 (6 bases). The CDR3 totals 14 residues. V was trimmed by 0 bases and J by 7 bases, leaving 13 bases between them. Germline lookup yields CDR1 SGDLS and CDR2 YYNGEE. The CDR3 coding sequence is TGTGCCAGCAGCGTAGAAGGTGGGGGCCTTGGCTACACCTTC. Translating gives CASSVEGGGLGYTF. Full variable domain (outside the CDR3, taken from reference TRBV9 and TRBJ1-2): DSGVTQTPKHLITATGQRVTLRCSPRSGDLSVYWYQQSLDQGLQFLIQYYNGEERAKGNILERFSAQQFPDLHSELNLSSLELGDSALYFCASSVEGGGLGYTFGSGTRLTVV.

This clone was seen once. The chain couples TRBV28 to TRBJ1-6, with 7 bases identical to TRBD1. The CDR3 has 13 amino acids. Losses at the gene ends were 10 bases for V and 7 bases for J; bases not matched to a gene: 7. Per germline, CDR1 MDHEN and CDR2 SYDVKM. CDR3 residues: CATKDRWNSPLHF. In DNA, the CDR3 is TGTGCCACCAAGGACAGGTGGAATTCACCCCTCCACTTT.

The gene calls are TRBV29-1 and TRBJ2-6; the D gene is possibly TRBD2 (5 bases). CDR3 length: 15 residues. Trimming took 7 bases from V and 0 from J, leaving 13 bases between them. Germline CDR1 and CDR2: SQVTM and ANQGSEA. CDR3 loop: CSAGSGSSGANVLTF. The CDR3 nucleotides are TGCAGCGCCGGGTCTGGGAGCTCTGGGGCCAACGTCCTGACTTTC.

The rearrangement joins TRBV9 to TRBJ1-4, with 9 positions matching TRBD1. The CDR3 extends over 19 amino acids. The V segment lost 3 bases and the J segment 5 bases; nucleotides outside the gene matches: 17. The germline CDR1 and CDR2 sequences are SGDLS and YYNGEE. CDR3 residues: CASSGSVVVTGGGNEKLFF. CDR3 nucleotide sequence: TGTGCCAGCAGCGGCTCAGTAGTGGTAACAGGGGGCGGGAATGAAAAACTGTTTTTT. Full variable domain (rest looked up from reference TRBV9 and TRBJ1-4): DSGVTQTPKHLITATGQRVTLRCSPRSGDLSVYWYQQSLDQGLQFLIQYYNGEERAKGNILERFSAQQFPDLHSELNLSSLELGDSALYFCASSGSVVVTGGGNEKLFFGSGTQLSVL.

The CDR3 loop reads CASSLLGQGADEQFF. DNA of the CDR3: TGCGCCAGCAGCTTGCTCGGACAGGGGGCTGATGAGCAGTTCTTC. The chain carries TRBV5-1 and TRBJ2-1; TRBD1 agrees at 11 bases. V dropped 1 base and J dropped 8; count of bases not matched to a gene: 5. The CDR3 spans 15 residues. Germline-derived CDR1 and CDR2 are SGHRS and YFSETQ.